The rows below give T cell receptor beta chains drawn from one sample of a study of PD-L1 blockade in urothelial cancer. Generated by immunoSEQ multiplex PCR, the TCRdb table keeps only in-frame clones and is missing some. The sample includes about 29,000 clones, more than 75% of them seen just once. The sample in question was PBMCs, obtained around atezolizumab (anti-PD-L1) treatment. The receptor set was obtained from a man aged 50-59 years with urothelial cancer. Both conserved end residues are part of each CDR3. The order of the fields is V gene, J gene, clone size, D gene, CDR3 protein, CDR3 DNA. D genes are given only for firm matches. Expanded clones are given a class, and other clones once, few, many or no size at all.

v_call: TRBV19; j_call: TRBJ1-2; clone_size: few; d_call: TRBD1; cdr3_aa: CASSHRGFDYGYTF; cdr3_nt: TGTGCCAGTAGCCACAGGGGGTTCGACTATGGCTACACCTTC
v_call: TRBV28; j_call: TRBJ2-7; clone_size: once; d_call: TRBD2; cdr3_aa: CASSLASGYSYEQYF; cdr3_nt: TGTGCCAGCAGTTTAGCTAGCGGGTACTCCTACGAGCAGTACTTC
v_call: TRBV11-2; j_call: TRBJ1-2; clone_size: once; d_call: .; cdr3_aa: CASSLTDTGQGYTF; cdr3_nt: TGTGCCAGCAGCTTAACCGATACAGGGCAGGGCTACACCTTC
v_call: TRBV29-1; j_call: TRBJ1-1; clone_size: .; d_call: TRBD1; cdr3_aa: CSVPFDRADTEAFF; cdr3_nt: TGCAGCGTTCCTTTCGACAGGGCGGACACTGAAGCTTTCTTT
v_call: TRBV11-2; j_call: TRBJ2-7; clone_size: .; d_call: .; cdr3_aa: CASSSPRTSSYEQYF; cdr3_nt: TGTGCCAGCAGCTCCCCAAGAACAAGCTCCTACGAGCAGTACTTC
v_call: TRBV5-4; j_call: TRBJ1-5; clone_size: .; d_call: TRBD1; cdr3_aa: CASSFSAGQGIRGNQPQHF; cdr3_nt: TGTGCCAGCAGCTTTTCCGCAGGACAGGGGATAAGGGGTAATCAGCCCCAGCATTTT
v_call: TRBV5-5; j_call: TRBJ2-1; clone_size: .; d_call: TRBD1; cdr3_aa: CASITGGGMGLNEQFF; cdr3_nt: TGTGCCAGCATTACAGGGGGCGGGATGGGGCTAAATGAGCAGTTCTTC
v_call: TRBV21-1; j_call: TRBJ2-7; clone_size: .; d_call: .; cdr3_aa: CASAGSSYEQYF; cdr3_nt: TGTGCCAGCGCAGGATCCTCGTACGAGCAGTACTTC
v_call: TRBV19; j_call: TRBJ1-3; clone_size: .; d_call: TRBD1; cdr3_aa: CASSTRGPGTIYF; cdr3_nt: TGTGCCAGTAGTACCAGGGGGCCCGGAACCATATATTTT
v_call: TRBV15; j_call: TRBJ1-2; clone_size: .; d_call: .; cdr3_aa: CATSSNRAGGYTF; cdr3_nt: TGTGCCACCAGCTCCAACAGGGCCGGTGGCTACACCTTC
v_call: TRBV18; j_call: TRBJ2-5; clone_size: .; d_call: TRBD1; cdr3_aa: CASSPGTGQETQYF; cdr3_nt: TGTGCCAGCTCACCCGGGACAGGACAAGAGACCCAGTACTTC
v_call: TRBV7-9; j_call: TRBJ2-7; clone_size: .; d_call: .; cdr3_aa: CAIWGQEFCF; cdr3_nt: TGTGCCATCTGGGGGCAGGAATTTTGCTTC
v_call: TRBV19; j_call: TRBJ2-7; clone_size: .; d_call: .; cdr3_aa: CASSPGLGGYEQYF; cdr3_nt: TGTGCCAGTAGTCCCGGACTAGGGGGATACGAGCAGTACTTC
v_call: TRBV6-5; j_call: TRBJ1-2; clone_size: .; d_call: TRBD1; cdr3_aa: CASSYSYRGHGYTF; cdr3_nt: TGTGCCAGCAGTTACTCGTACAGGGGGCATGGCTACACCTTC
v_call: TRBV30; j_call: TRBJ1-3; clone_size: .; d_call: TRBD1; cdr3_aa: CAWTPGQGYTIYF; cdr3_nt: TGTGCCTGGACACCGGGACAGGGGTACACCATATATTTT
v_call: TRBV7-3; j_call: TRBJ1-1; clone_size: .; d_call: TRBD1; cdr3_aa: CASSPRGTMNTEAFF; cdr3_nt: TGTGCCAGCAGCCCCAGGGGGACCATGAACACTGAAGCTTTCTTT
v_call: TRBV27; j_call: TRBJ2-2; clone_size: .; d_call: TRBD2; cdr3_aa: CASQGLAGADGELFF; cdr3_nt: TGTGCCAGCCAAGGGCTAGCGGGAGCGGACGGGGAGCTGTTTTTT
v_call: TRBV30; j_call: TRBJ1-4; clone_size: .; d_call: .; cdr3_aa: CAWSTGNGWEKLFF; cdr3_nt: TGTGCCTGGAGTACCGGGAACGGCTGGGAAAAACTGTTTTTT
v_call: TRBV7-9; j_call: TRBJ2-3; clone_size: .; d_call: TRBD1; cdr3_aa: CASSFGQVTDTQYF; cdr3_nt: TGTGCCAGCAGCTTCGGACAGGTCACAGATACGCAGTATTTT
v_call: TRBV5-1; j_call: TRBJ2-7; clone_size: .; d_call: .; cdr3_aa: CASSLVAVGSYEQYF; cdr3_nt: TGCGCCAGCAGCTTGGTAGCTGTAGGCTCCTACGAGCAGTACTTC
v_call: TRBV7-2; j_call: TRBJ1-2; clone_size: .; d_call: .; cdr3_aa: CASSPREVNYGYTF; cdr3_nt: TGTGCCAGCAGCCCGCGGGAGGTCAACTATGGCTACACCTTC
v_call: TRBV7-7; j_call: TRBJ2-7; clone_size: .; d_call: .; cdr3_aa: CASSSAASGEQYF; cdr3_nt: TGTGCTAGCAGCTCGGCGGCGTCAGGGGAGCAGTACTTC
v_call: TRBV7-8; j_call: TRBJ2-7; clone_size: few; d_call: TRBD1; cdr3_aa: CASSWTGTGNYEQYF; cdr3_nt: TGTGCCAGCAGCTGGACCGGGACAGGGAACTACGAGCAGTACTTC